This T cell receptor (beta chain) appears in the sequencing data of a study of T cells after somatic rescue of genetic block. Sequenced by immunoSEQ multiplex PCR; TCRdb stores in-frame clones only, minus some. The sample has about 72,000 clones; roughly 93% are singletons. Germline V gene sequence: CDR1 LNHDA, CDR2 SQIVND (reference sequence). The CDR3 covers 15 residues. After removal of 5 bases from V and 4 bases from J, the junction contained 7 bases not matched to a gene. The source of this sequence is a man younger than 45. The rearrangement uses TRBV19 and TRBJ1-3, with 8 bases identical to TRBD1. Input material: peripheral blood mononuclear cells (PBMCs). In DNA form, the CDR3 reads TGTGCCAGTAGTCCGTGGACAGGGCAGGGAAACACCATATATTTT. It is translated as CASSPWTGQGNTIYF. The variable domain in full, with the rest retrieved from reference TRBV19 and TRBJ1-3, is DGGITQSPKYLFRKEGQNVTLSCEQNLNHDAMYWYRQDPGQGLRLIYYSQIVNDFQKGDIAEGYSVSREKKESFPLTVTSAQKNPTAFYLCASSPWTGQGNTIYFGEGSWLTVV.